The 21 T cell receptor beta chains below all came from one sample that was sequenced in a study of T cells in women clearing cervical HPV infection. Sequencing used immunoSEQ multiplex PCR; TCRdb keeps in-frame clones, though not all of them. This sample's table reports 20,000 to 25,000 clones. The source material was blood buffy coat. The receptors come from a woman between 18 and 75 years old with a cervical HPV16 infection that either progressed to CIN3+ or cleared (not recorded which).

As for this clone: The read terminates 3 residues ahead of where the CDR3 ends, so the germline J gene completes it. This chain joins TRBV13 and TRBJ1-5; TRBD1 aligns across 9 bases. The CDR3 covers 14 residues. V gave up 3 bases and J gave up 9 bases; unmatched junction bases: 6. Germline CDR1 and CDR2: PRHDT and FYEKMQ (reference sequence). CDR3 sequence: CASSLGQGSWPQHF. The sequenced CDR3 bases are TGTGCCAGCAGCTTGGGACAGGGCAGCTGGCCC. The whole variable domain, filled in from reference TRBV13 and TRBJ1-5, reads AAGVIQSPRHLIKEKRETATLKCYPIPRHDTVYWYQQGPGQDPQFLISFYEKMQSDKGSIPDRFSAQQFSDYHSELNMSSLELGDSALYFCASSLGQGSWPQHFGDGTRLSIL.

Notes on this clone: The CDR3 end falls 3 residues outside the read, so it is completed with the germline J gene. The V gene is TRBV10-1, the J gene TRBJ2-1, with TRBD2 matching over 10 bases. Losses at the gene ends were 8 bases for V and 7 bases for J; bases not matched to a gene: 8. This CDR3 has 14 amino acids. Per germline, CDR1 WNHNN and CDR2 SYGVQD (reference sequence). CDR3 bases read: TGCGCCAGCGGGACTAGCGATCGGAGGAATGAG. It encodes CASGTSDRRNE. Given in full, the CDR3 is CASGTSDRRNEQFF.

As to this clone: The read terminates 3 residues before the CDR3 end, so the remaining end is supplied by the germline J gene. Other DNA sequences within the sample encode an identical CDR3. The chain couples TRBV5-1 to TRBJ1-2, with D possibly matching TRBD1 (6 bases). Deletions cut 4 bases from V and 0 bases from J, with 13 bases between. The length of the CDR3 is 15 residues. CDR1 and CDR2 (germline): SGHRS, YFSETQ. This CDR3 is CASSLTGLTNYGYTF. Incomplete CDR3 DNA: TGCGCCAGCAGCCTGACAGGTCTAACTAACTATGGC.

The CDR3 sequence is CASSPSGTGSPEQYF. The DNA read from the CDR3 is TGCGCCAGCAGCCCCTCCGGGACAGGGTCCCCCGAG. The rearrangement links TRBV5-1 to TRBJ2-7, with 9 nucleotides matching TRBD1. The read gets to within 3 residues of the CDR3 end, and the germline J gene fills in the rest. The CDR3 has 15 residues. The ends lost 4 bases at V and 6 bases at J; junction bases unmatched: 11. CDR1 is SGHRS and CDR2 is YFSETQ in the germline V gene.

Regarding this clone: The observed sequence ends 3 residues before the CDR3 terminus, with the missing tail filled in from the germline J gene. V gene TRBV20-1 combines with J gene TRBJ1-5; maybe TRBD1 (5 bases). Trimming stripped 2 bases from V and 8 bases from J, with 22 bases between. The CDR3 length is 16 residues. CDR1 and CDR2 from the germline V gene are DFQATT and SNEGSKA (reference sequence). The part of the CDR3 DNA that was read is TGCAGTGCTAGACCAAGGGGTTTGACTTACTTAGAGCCC. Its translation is CSARPRGLTYLEP. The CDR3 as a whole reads CSARPRGLTYLEPQHF.

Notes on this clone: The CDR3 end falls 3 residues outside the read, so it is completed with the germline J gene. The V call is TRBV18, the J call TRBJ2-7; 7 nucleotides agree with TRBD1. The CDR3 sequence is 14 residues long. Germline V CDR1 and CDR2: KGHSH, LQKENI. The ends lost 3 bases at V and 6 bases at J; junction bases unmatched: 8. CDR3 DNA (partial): TGTGCCAGCTCACCTCTGACAGGGACCAGCGAG. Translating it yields CASSPLTGTSE. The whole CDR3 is CASSPLTGTSEQYF.

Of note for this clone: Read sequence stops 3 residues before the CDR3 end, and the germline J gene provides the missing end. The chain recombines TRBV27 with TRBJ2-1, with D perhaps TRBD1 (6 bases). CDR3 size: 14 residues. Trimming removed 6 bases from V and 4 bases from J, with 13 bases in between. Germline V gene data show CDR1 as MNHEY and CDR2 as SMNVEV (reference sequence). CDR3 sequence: CASRTDSGYNEQFF. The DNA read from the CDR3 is TGTGCCAGCAGGACGGACAGCGGATACAATGAG.

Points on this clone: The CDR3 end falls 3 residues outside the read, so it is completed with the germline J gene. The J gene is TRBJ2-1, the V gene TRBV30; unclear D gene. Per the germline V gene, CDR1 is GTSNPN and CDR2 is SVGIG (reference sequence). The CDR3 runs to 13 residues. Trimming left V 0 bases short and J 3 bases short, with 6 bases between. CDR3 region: CAWSVRYYNEQFF. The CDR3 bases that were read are TGTGCCTGGAGTGTACGGTACTACAATGAG.

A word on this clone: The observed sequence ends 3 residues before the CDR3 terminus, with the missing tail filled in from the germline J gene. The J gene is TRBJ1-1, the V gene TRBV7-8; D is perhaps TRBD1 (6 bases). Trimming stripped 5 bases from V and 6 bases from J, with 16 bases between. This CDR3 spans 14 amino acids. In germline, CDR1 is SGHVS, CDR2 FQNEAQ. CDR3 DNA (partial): TGTGCCAGCAGCCCGGGGCTTGGGGGCGCTGAA. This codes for CASSPGLGGAE. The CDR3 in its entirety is CASSPGLGGAEAFF.

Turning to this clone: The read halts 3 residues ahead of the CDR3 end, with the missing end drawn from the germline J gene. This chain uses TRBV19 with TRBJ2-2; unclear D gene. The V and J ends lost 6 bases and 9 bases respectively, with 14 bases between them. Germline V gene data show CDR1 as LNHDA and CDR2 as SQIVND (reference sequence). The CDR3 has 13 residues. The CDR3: CASSIPSLRELFF. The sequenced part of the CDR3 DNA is TGTGCCAGTAGCATCCCTAGTCTCCGGGAG.

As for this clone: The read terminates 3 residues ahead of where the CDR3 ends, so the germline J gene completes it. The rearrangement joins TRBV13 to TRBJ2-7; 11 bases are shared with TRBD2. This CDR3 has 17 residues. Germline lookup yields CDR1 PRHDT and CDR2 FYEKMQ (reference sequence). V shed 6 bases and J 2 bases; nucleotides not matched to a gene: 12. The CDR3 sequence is CASRLAGETLPPYEQYF. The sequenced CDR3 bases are TGTGCCAGCAGACTAGCGGGGGAGACATTACCCCCCTACGAG.

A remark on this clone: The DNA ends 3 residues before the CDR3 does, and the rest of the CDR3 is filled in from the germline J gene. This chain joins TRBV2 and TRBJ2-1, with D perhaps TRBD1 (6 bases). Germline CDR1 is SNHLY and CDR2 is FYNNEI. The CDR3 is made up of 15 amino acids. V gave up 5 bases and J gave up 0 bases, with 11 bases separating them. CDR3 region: CASSSGHLSYNEQFF. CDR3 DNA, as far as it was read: TGTGCCAGCAGTTCGGGACATCTCTCCTACAATGAG. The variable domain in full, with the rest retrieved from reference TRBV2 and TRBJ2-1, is EPEVTQTPSHQVTQMGQEVILRCVPISNHLYFYWYRQILGQKVEFLVSFYNNEISEKSEIFDDQFSVERPDGSNFTLKIRSTKLEDSAMYFCASSSGHLSYNEQFFGPGTRLTVL.

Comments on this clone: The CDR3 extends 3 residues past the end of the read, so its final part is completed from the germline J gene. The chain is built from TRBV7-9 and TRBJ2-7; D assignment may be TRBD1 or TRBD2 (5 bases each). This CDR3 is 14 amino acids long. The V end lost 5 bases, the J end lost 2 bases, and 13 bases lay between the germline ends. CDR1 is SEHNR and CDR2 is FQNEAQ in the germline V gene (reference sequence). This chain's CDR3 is CASSKGEGTYEQYF. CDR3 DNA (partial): TGTGCCAGCAGCAAAGGCGAGGGGACCTACGAG.

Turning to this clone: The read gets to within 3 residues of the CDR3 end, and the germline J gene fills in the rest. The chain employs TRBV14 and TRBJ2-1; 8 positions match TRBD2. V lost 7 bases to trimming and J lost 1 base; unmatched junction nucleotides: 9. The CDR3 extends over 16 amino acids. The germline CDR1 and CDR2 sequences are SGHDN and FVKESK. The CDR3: CASNRLASGSYNEQFF. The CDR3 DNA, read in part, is TGTGCCAGCAACAGACTAGCGTCCGGTTCCTACAATGAG.

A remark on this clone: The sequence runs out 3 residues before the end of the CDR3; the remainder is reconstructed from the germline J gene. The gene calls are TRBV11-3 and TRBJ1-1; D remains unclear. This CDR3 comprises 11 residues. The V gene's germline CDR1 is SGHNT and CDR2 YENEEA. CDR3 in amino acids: CASSLGFIAFF. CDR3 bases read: TGTGCCAGCAGCCTCGGTTTTATC.

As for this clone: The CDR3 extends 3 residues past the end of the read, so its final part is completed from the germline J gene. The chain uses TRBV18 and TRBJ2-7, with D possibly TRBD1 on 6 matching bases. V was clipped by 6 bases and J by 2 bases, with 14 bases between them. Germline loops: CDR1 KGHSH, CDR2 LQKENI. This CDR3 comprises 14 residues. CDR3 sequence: CASSPRTDAYEQYF. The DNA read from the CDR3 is TGTGCCAGCTCCCCTAGGACAGATGCCTACGAG.

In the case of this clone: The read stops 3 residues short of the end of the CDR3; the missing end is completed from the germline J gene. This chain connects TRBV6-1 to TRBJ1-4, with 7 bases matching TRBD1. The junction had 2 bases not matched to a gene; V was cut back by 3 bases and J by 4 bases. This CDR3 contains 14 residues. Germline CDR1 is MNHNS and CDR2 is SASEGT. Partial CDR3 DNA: TGTGCCAGCAGTGAGGGACAGTATAATGAAAAA. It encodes CASSEGQYNEK. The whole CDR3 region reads CASSEGQYNEKLFF.

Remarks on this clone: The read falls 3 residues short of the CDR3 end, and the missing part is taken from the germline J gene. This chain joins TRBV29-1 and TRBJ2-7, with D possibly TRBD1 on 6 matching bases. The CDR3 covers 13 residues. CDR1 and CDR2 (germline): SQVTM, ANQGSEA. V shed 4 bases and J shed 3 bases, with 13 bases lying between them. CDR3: CSVGQGPIYEQYF. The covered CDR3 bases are TGCAGCGTTGGCCAGGGGCCAATCTACGAG.

CDR3 protein: CSAELAGGSYEQYF. The covered CDR3 bases are TGCAGTGCCGAACTAGCGGGAGGATCCTACGAG. J is TRBJ2-7 and V is TRBV20-1; the match to TRBD2 covers 12 bases. The read terminates 3 residues before the CDR3 end, so the remaining end is supplied by the germline J gene. Losses at the gene ends were 6 bases for V and 1 base for J; bases not matched to a gene: 4. Germline CDR1 and CDR2: DFQATT and SNEGSKA (reference sequence). The CDR3 totals 14 residues.

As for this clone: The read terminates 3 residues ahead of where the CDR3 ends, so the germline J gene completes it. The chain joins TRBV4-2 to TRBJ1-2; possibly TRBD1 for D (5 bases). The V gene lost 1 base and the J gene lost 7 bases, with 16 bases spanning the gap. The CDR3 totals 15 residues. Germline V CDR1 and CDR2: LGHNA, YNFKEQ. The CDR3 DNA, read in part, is TGTGCCAGCAGCCAAGCGGCCGGGGGGACCGGTGGC. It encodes CASSQAAGGTGG. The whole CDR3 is CASSQAAGGTGGYTF.

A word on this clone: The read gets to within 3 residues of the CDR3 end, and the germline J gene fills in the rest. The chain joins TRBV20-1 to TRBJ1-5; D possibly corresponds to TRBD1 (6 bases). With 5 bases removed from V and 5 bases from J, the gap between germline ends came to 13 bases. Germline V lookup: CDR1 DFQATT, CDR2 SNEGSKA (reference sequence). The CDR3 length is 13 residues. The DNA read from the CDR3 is TGCAGTGCTGCGAGGGGGGGCGATCAGCCC. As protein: CSAARGGDQP. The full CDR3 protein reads CSAARGGDQPQHF.